This note documents a single T cell receptor beta chain sequence. The source of the sample is a study of blood T cell repertoires in COVID-19. The data were produced by immunoSEQ multiplex PCR, yet TCRdb's version contains in-frame clones alone and is incomplete. Among about 170,000 clones, 75% to 90% were seen once, and the ten largest hold around 0.77%. CDR1 and CDR2 (germline): SGDLS, YYNGEE. This CDR3 comprises 15 residues. The germline V and J ends were trimmed by 0 bases and 5 bases, with 11 bases remaining between them. Source material: PBMCs or T cells enriched from blood (not recorded which). The TCR sequence derives from a woman aged 18-29 years who had recovered from COVID-19. The chain uses TRBV9 and TRBJ1-4; perhaps TRBD1 as D (5 bases). In nucleotides, the CDR3 is TGTGCCAGCAGCGTAGGCGGGGGAAGGAATGAAAAACTGTTTTTT. The encoded protein is CASSVGGGRNEKLFF.